This T cell receptor beta chain was captured by sequencing in a study of blood T cell repertoires in COVID-19. Across the study: COVID-19 samples from acute and convalescent phases originated in the United States, Italy and Spain.

Authors' methods: Amplification from reference gene primers served as the basis for estimated nucleated cell counts. Clones were read by immunoSEQ multiplex PCR, and TCRdb kept only the in-frame ones, dropping some. D and trimming were read from the DNA, whereas the V and J calls and clone size are those reported in that table. The sample contains about 140,000 clones, approximately 80% of which appear only once. The J segment lost 5 bases and the V segment lost 4 bases, leaving 6 bases of the junction unmatched. The CDR3 extends over 16 amino acids. Germline V gene lookup returns CDR1 MGHRA and CDR2 YSYEKL. This clone appeared once.

The chain combines TRBV4-1 with TRBJ1-4, with 11 nucleotides matching TRBD1. The source of this sequence is an older man who had recovered from COVID-19. The sample consisted of peripheral blood. DNA of the CDR3: TGCGCCAGCAGCCTCGGACAGGGGGCCGCCAATGAAAAACTGTTTTTT. Protein sequence: CASSLGQGAANEKLFF.